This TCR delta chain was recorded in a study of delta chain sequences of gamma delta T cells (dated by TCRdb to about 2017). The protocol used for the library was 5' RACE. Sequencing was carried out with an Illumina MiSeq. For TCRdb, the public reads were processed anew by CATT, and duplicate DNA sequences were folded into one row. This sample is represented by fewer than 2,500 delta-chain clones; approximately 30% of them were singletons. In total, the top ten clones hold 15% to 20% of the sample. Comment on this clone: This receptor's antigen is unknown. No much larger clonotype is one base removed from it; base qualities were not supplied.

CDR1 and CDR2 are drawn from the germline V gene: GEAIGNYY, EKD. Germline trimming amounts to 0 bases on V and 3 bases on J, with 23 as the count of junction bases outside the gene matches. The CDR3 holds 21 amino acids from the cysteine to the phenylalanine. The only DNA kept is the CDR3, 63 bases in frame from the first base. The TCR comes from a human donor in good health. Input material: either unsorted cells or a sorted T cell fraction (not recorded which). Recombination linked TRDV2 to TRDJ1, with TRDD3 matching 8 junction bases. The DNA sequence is TGTGCCTGTGACACCGTAGTCCTCGACCAAACTGGGGGCCCTCCCGCCGATAAACTCATCTTT. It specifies CACDTVVLDQTGGPPADKLIF.